The 28 T cell receptor beta chains listed next were all sequenced from one sample in a study of blood T cell repertoires in COVID-19. TCRdb's copy holds only in-frame clones and misses some; the assay was immunoSEQ multiplex PCR. The sample has about 98,000 clones; roughly 86% are singletons. The sequencing sample was made of peripheral blood. The origin of the receptors is a man over 45 with acute or convalescent COVID-19.

This clone was observed a handful of times. The chain is built from TRBV5-1 and TRBJ1-2; 10 nucleotides agree with TRBD1. With 2 bases clipped from V and 7 bases from J, the junction kept 8 bases outside the gene matches. Germline loops: CDR1 SGHRS, CDR2 YFSETQ. The CDR3 extends over 15 amino acids. This CDR3 reads CASSLNTGTGVGYTF. The CDR3 DNA follows: TGCGCCAGCAGCTTAAACACCGGGACAGGGGTTGGCTACACCTTC.

The chain employs TRBV3-1 (or the pseudogene TRBV3-2) and TRBJ1-2, with 7 bases aligning to TRBD1. From germline, CDR1 is LGHDT and CDR2 YNNKEL (reference sequence). Unmatched junction bases numbered 11, after V lost 2 bases and J lost 8 bases. The CDR3 contains 15 residues. CDR3 protein: CASSQQGQNRGGYTF. DNA of the CDR3: TGTGCCAGCAGCCAACAGGGACAGAATCGCGGGGGCTACACCTTC.

V gene TRBV6-5 combines with J gene TRBJ1-2, with D possibly matching TRBD1 (6 bases). The CDR3 has 16 residues. In germline, CDR1 is MNHEY, CDR2 SVGAGI. V shed 2 bases and J shed 4 bases, with 17 bases lying between them. For the CDR3, the DNA is TGTGCCAGCAGTTACCGGGGAGAGGGGGACCCCTATGGCTACACCTTC. This codes for CASSYRGEGDPYGYTF.

The chain is built from TRBV10-1 and TRBJ1-1; D possibly corresponds to TRBD1 (5 bases). Trimming took 3 bases from V and 5 from J, leaving 16 bases between them. Per germline, CDR1 WNHNN and CDR2 SYGVQD (reference sequence). The CDR3 is 15 amino acids. The chain's CDR3 is CASSDAVGTRTEAFF. CDR3 coding DNA: TGCGCCAGCAGTGATGCAGTGGGGACTCGGACTGAAGCTTTCTTT.

The J gene is TRBJ2-7, the V gene TRBV5-5, with TRBD2 as a possible D gene (7 bases). V dropped 4 bases and J dropped 3 bases, with 14 bases sitting between them. Germline CDR1 and CDR2: SGHKS and YYEKEE (reference sequence). The CDR3 contains 14 residues. The DNA for the CDR3 is TGTGCCAGCAGCCTGGGGGGGACACTCTACGAGCAGTACTTC. Its protein product is CASSLGGTLYEQYF.

Details on this clone: This sample includes further DNA sequences coding for the same CDR3. The chain recombines TRBV5-1 with TRBJ1-2, with 9 positions matching TRBD1. V lost 3 bases to trimming and J lost 7 bases; unmatched junction nucleotides: 1. Germline-derived CDR1 and CDR2 are SGHRS and YFSETQ. CDR3 length equals 12 residues. The CDR3 protein is CASSSGQGGYTF. In DNA, the CDR3 is TGCGCCAGCAGCTCGGGACAGGGTGGCTACACCTTC.

V and J are TRBV6-1 and TRBJ1-2, with TRBD1 as a possible D gene (5 bases). The V end was cut by 4 bases, the J end by 4 bases, with 22 bases between. The CDR3 extends over 17 amino acids. The germline CDR1 and CDR2 sequences are MNHNS and SASEGT. The CDR3 DNA reads as TGTGCCAGCAGTGTCGGGCATGGGCAGGGATACGGCTATGGCTACACCTTC. Translated: CASSVGHGQGYGYGYTF.

The chain combines TRBV15 with TRBJ2-2, with D perhaps TRBD2 (5 bases). The V gene's germline CDR1 is LNHNV and CDR2 YYDKDF (reference sequence). CDR3 length: 18 residues. V was cut by 0 bases and J by 7 bases, with 21 bases left in between. CDR3 residues: CATSRDNSAVRVDGELFF. The CDR3 DNA is TGTGCCACCAGCAGAGATAATAGCGCGGTACGGGTCGACGGGGAGCTGTTTTTT.

The J gene is TRBJ2-1, the V gene TRBV19; unclear D gene. V was shortened by 1 base and J by 6 bases, with 19 bases between the two germline ends. CDR1 and CDR2 from the germline V gene are LNHDA and SQIVND (reference sequence). The CDR3 has 17 amino acids. The CDR3 DNA follows: TGTGCCAGTAGTATAGTTTTTAGTGGGCAGGTTGGCAATGAGCAGTTCTTC. It yields the protein CASSIVFSGQVGNEQFF.

The count of this clone is one. This chain joins TRBV7-8 and TRBJ2-7; D ambiguous. The CDR3 contains 12 residues. Between the trimmed V and J ends, which lost 5 bases and 1 base, there was a span of 6 bases. Germline V gene sequence: CDR1 SGHVS, CDR2 FQNEAQ. The CDR3 nucleotides are TGTGCCAGCAGCCCCAATTCCTACGAGCAGTACTTC. As protein: CASSPNSYEQYF.

This clone was detected only once. At one end, the junction sequence differs from germline, possibly due to a read error. The chain has TRBV9 and TRBJ2-7; weak D call: TRBD1 (5 bases). The germline V gene encodes CDR1 SGDLS and CDR2 YYNGEE. CDR3 length: 15 amino acids. For the CDR3, the DNA is TGTGCCAGCAGCGTAGGTCCGCAGGGCTCCGACGAGCAGTACTTC. It yields the protein CASSVGPQGSDEQYF.

The J gene is TRBJ1-4, the V gene TRBV12-3 or TRBV12-4, with D unclear. Trimming took 6 bases from V and 5 from J, leaving 10 bases between them. The CDR3 has 13 residues. This CDR3 is CASRSDTNEKLFF. CDR3 in DNA: TGTGCCAGCAGATCCGACACCAATGAAAAACTGTTTTTT.

J is TRBJ2-1 and V is TRBV3-1 (or the pseudogene TRBV3-2), with D tentatively TRBD2 (5 bases). The CDR3 loop spans 16 amino acids. Germline lookup yields CDR1 LGHDT and CDR2 YNNKEL (reference sequence). V lost 0 bases and J 3 bases, leaving 12 bases between the germline ends. The CDR3: CASSQEGIAIYNEQFF. CDR3 nucleotides: TGTGCCAGCAGCCAAGAGGGGATAGCGATCTACAATGAGCAGTTCTTC.

V is TRBV7-9 and J is TRBJ2-3, with 11 bases fitting TRBD2. Germline V gives CDR1 SEHNR, CDR2 FQNEAQ (reference sequence). V was pared by 5 bases and J by 2 bases, with 15 bases of the junction left unmatched. This CDR3 is 19 amino acids long. This chain's CDR3 is CASSHTSGTSGEPTDTQYF. The CDR3 bases are TGTGCCAGCAGCCACACATCCGGGACTAGCGGCGAGCCCACAGATACGCAGTATTTT.

The chain employs TRBV4-2 and TRBJ1-3, with D perhaps TRBD1 (5 bases). There are 15 residues in the CDR3. Deletions cut 0 bases from V and 2 bases from J, with 8 bases between. CDR1 is LGHNA, CDR2 YNFKEQ, per germline. CDR3 sequence reads: CASSQETGAGNTIYF. In DNA, the CDR3 is TGTGCCAGCAGCCAAGAAACAGGCGCTGGAAACACCATATATTTT.

The CDR3 region has the DNA TGTGCCAGCAGCCGAAAAGGGGCCCAAAACACTGAAGCTTTCTTT. Residues: CASSRKGAQNTEAFF. The V call is TRBV3-1 (or the pseudogene TRBV3-2), the J call TRBJ1-1, with D possibly being TRBD1 (5 bases). The CDR3 runs to 15 residues. The germline gives CDR1 LGHDT, CDR2 YNNKEL (reference sequence). V shed 4 bases and J shed 2 bases, with 14 bases lying between them.

V is TRBV18 and J is TRBJ2-4; TRBD1 is a possible D gene (7 bases). CDR3 length: 19 amino acids. With 0 bases removed from V and 1 base from J, the gap between germline ends came to 19 bases. Germline-derived CDR1 and CDR2 are KGHSH and LQKENI. The CDR3 DNA follows: TGTGCCAGCTCACCACCCCGGACAGCCGCAGGGGGGGCCAAAAACATTCAGTACTTC. This translates into CASSPPRTAAGGAKNIQYF. The whole variable domain, remainder taken from reference TRBV18 and TRBJ2-4, is NAGVMQNPRHLVRRRGQEARLRCSPMKGHSHVYWYRQLPEEGLKFMVYLQKENIIDESGMPKERFSAEFPKEGPSILRIQQVVRGDSAAYFCASSPPRTAAGGAKNIQYFGAGTRLSVL.

The V gene is TRBV6-6, the J gene TRBJ2-7; tentatively, D is TRBD2 (6 bases). This CDR3 spans 13 amino acids. Trimming pared 6 bases from V and 1 base from J, leaving 10 bases between. Germline lookup yields CDR1 MNHNY and CDR2 SVGAGI (reference sequence). The CDR3: CASRPGTSYEQYF. The CDR3 DNA sequence: TGTGCCAGCAGGCCCGGGACTTCCTACGAGCAGTACTTC.

This clone was recorded once. The chain combines TRBV6-5 with TRBJ1-1; D possibly corresponds to TRBD1 (6 bases). The CDR3 sequence is 14 residues long. Germline values: CDR1 MNHEY, CDR2 SVGAGI. Trimming cost V 6 bases and J 0 bases, with 11 bases left between them. CDR3 nucleotides: TGTGCCAGCAGGCGACAGGCCCTGAACACTGAAGCTTTCTTT. Its translation: CASRRQALNTEAFF.

V is TRBV7-2 and J is TRBJ2-1; 11 bases align to TRBD2. Germline loops: CDR1 SGHTA, CDR2 FQGNSA. CDR3 size: 19 residues. V shed 5 bases, J shed 0 bases, and the junction held 12 bases outside the gene matches. The chain's CDR3 is CASSIGLAGKGGSYNEQFF. The CDR3 region has the DNA TGTGCCAGCAGCATCGGACTAGCGGGTAAAGGGGGCTCCTACAATGAGCAGTTCTTC.

This chain joins TRBV5-6 and TRBJ2-1, with TRBD2 matching over 12 bases. In germline, CDR1 is SGHDT, CDR2 YYEEEE. After removal of 4 bases from V and 14 bases from J, the junction contained 13 bases not matched to a gene. This CDR3 comprises 15 residues. Written as DNA, the CDR3 is TGTGCCAGCAGCCCCGGGACTAGCGGGTCCTTCAGTGAGTTCTTC. It is translated as CASSPGTSGSFSEFF.

V is TRBV6-5 and J is TRBJ2-3, with TRBD1 matching over 9 bases. V was pared by 6 bases and J by 1 base, with 2 bases of the junction left unmatched. CDR3 length: 14 amino acids. Per the germline V gene, CDR1 is MNHEY and CDR2 is SVGAGI. In DNA, the CDR3 is TGTGCCAGCAGCCGGGACAGGGGCACAGATACGCAGTATTTT. Its protein is CASSRDRGTDTQYF.

The V and J genes are TRBV6-2 or TRBV6-3 and TRBJ1-2, with D perhaps matching TRBD1 (5 bases). The germline V gene encodes CDR1 MNHEY and CDR2 SVGEGT. This CDR3 region has 14 residues. V lost 0 bases and J lost 8, with 13 bases in between. The CDR3 DNA follows: TGTGCCAGCAGTTACTCGCCCAGGGTGTCGGGCTACACCTTC. The encoded protein is CASSYSPRVSGYTF.

The chain couples TRBV19 to TRBJ1-3; 7 bases agree with TRBD1. The V gene end was trimmed by 8 bases and the J gene end by 1 base; junction bases not matched to a gene: 2. The CDR3 runs 13 residues. Germline loops: CDR1 LNHDA, CDR2 SQIVND (reference sequence). The CDR3 loop is CASGTASGNTIYF. CDR3 bases: TGTGCCAGTGGGACAGCGTCTGGAAACACCATATATTTT.

The rearrangement uses TRBV12-3 or TRBV12-4 and TRBJ1-2, with D possibly TRBD1 on 5 matching bases. This CDR3 comprises 12 residues. Trimming pared 9 bases from V and 3 bases from J, leaving 11 bases between. CDR3 sequence: CASYGRDYGYTF. The CDR3, as DNA: TGTGCCAGTTATGGCAGGGACTATGGCTACACCTTC.

The V gene is TRBV18, the J gene TRBJ1-5; possible D gene TRBD1, 5 bases. V was clipped by 3 bases and J by 9 bases, with 12 bases between them. Germline CDR1 KGHSH, CDR2 LQKENI. The CDR3 sequence is 13 residues long. The CDR3 sequence is CASSPGREGPQHF. Written as DNA, the CDR3 is TGTGCCAGCTCACCGGGCAGGGAGGGGCCCCAGCATTTT. Full variable domain (remainder filled in from reference TRBV18 and TRBJ1-5): NAGVMQNPRHLVRRRGQEARLRCSPMKGHSHVYWYRQLPEEGLKFMVYLQKENIIDESGMPKERFSAEFPKEGPSILRIQQVVRGDSAAYFCASSPGREGPQHFGDGTRLSIL.

This clone was detected only a few times. The chain is built from TRBV5-1 and TRBJ2-5, with 8 bases identical to TRBD2. Trimming removed 4 bases from V and 5 bases from J; junction bases left unmatched: 13. CDR3 length: 16 amino acids. Germline V lookup: CDR1 SGHRS, CDR2 YFSETQ. The CDR3, as DNA: TGCGCCAGCAGCCGGGGAGTCAGCGGGAGTTGGGAGACCCAGTACTTC. It is translated as CASSRGVSGSWETQYF. Using reference TRBV5-1 and TRBJ2-5 for the parts outside the CDR3, the full variable domain is KAGVTQTPRYLIKTRGQQVTLSCSPISGHRSVSWYQQTPGQGLQFLFEYFSETQRNKGNFPGRFSGRQFSNSRSEMNVSTLELGDSALYLCASSRGVSGSWETQYFGPGTRLLVL.

The chain carries TRBV4-1 and TRBJ1-2, with D unclear. This CDR3 contains 14 residues. Germline V CDR1 and CDR2: MGHRA, YSYEKL. V was clipped by 1 base and J by 4 bases, with 10 bases between them. CDR3 sequence reads: CASSQGLGVYGYTF. In nucleotides, the CDR3 is TGCGCCAGCAGCCAAGGCCTGGGCGTCTATGGCTACACCTTC.